The 8 T cell receptor beta chains reported below all come from one sample, sequenced in a study of cytomegalovirus exposure and HLA in healthy donors. PCR employed 60 Vbeta and 13 Jbeta primers. The assay was immunoSEQ multiplex PCR, and TCRdb's table has in-frame clones only and misses some. The sample gives roughly 130,000 clones, just over 70% of which show up once; roughly 3% is in the top ten. Sequencing used PBMCs. All receptors derive from a woman in her fifties or sixties in good health and CMV-seropositive.

This clone occurred once. The V and J genes are TRBV2 and TRBJ1-2, with 7 bases matching TRBD1. CDR3 size: 14 residues. V trimming: 4 bases; J trimming: 6 bases; junction bases outside the gene matches: 8. From germline, CDR1 is SNHLY and CDR2 FYNNEI. The CDR3 nucleotides are TGTGCCAGCAGTGGGGACAGTTCCCGGAATGGCTACACCTTC. Its protein product is CASSGDSSRNGYTF.

The chain recombines TRBV7-7 with TRBJ2-7, with 9 bases identical to TRBD1. CDR1 is SSHAT, CDR2 FNYEAQ, per germline (reference sequence). With V trimmed by 2 bases and J by 12 bases, 23 bases remained unmatched. This CDR3 has 18 amino acids. CDR3 amino acids: CASSLIQTYRDRVQEWYF. The CDR3 DNA reads TGTGCCAGCAGCTTAATCCAGACCTATCGGGACAGGGTTCAGGAATGGTACTTC.

This rearrangement joins TRBV6-5 to TRBJ1-5; TRBD1 might be the D (5 bases). This CDR3 region has 15 residues. V lost 2 bases and J 4 bases, leaving 12 bases between the germline ends. Germline assignment: CDR1 MNHEY and CDR2 SVGAGI. The CDR3 protein is CASSYAGKANQPQHF. The CDR3 DNA follows: TGTGCCAGCAGTTACGCAGGGAAGGCGAATCAGCCCCAGCATTTT.

Comments on this clone: The same CDR3 can be traced to other DNA sequences in this sample. Here the CDR3 reads CASSLSGGDYGYTF. The CDR3 coding sequence is TGCGCCAGCAGCTTGTCAGGGGGCGACTATGGCTACACCTTC. The genes are TRBV5-1 and TRBJ1-2; 8 positions match TRBD1. Germline-derived CDR1 and CDR2 are SGHRS and YFSETQ. The CDR3 is made up of 14 amino acids. Losses at the gene ends were 1 base for V and 3 bases for J; bases not matched to a gene: 2.

The chain uses TRBV6-1 and TRBJ2-1, with 8 bases identical to TRBD1. V shed 8 bases, J shed 7 bases, and the junction held 10 bases outside the gene matches. The CDR3 contains 14 residues. Germline V gene lookup returns CDR1 MNHNS and CDR2 SASEGT. DNA of the CDR3: TGTGCCAGCTCTACAGGGGGAGGAATGAATGAGCAGTTCTTC. Translation: CASSTGGGMNEQFF.

This clone is a singleton in its sample. The chain links TRBV14 to TRBJ2-7; D is perhaps TRBD1 (5 bases). The CDR3 has 13 residues. CDR1 is SGHDN and CDR2 is FVKESK in the germline V gene. Trimming cost V 1 base and J 13 bases, with 17 bases left between them. The CDR3 DNA reads TGTGCCAGCAGCCAAGTCGAAGGGGCTGGAGTCTACTTC. Translated, it gives CASSQVEGAGVYF.

This chain uses TRBV6-5 with TRBJ1-2, with D possibly TRBD1 on 6 matching bases. The CDR3 is 15 residues long. The germline gives CDR1 MNHEY, CDR2 SVGAGI. The ends were cut back, 5 bases at V and 6 bases at J, with 19 bases in the middle. The CDR3 here is CASSPGVGTLNGYTF. The CDR3, as DNA: TGTGCCAGCAGTCCCGGGGTGGGGACACTAAATGGCTACACCTTC.

The chain uses TRBV5-6 and TRBJ1-5; 8 bases are a match to TRBD1. The CDR3 runs 15 residues. CDR1 and CDR2 (germline): SGHDT, YYEEEE. Trimming removed 1 base from V and 4 bases from J; junction bases left unmatched: 4. The CDR3: CASSLRDRQNQPQHF. In DNA form, the CDR3 reads TGTGCCAGCAGCTTGAGGGACAGGCAAAATCAGCCCCAGCATTTT.